This T cell receptor (beta chain) stems from a study of blood T cell repertoires in COVID-19. The wider study: From the United States, Italy and Spain came samples of acute and convalescent COVID-19.

Using immunoSEQ multiplex PCR, the repertoire was profiled, and TCRdb retains in-frame clones only, with some absent. The sample carries approximately 180,000 clones, under 90% recorded once. The Seattle site enrolled patients during active infection and followed them longitudinally. Sequencing input: peripheral blood. The sequence was collected from a person between 65 and 79 years old with COVID-19, enrolled during active disease.

DNA for the CDR3: TGTGCCAGCAGCCAAGTAGGGAGAACGAACACTGAAGCTTTCTTT. It encodes CASSQVGRTNTEAFF. The chain employs TRBV14 and TRBJ1-1; D unresolved. The CDR3 spans 15 residues. Trimming cost V 1 base and J 1 base, with 10 bases left between them. In germline, CDR1 is SGHDN, CDR2 FVKESK.